These 18 T cell receptor beta chains were sequenced from one sample in a study of T cells in Graves' hyperthyroidism and ophthalmopathy. It was RNA transcripts that yielded the amplified TCR beta CDR3 regions. HTBI primers were used for first-round RT-PCR of the TCR CDR3. Each CDR3 protein is one row after TCRdb ran MiXCR on the multiplex PCR reads. The sample lists about 520,000 distinct CDR3 sequences; around a quarter were seen once. The sequenced sample was blood. These receptors came from a woman in her thirties with Graves' ophthalmopathy.

This clonotype has a handful of counts. V and J are TRBV12-3 or TRBV12-4 and TRBJ1-1; D is undetermined. CDR3 length: 14 residues. V dropped 7 bases and J dropped 0 bases, with 12 bases sitting between them. The CDR3 region is CASTLGRVNTEAFF. The DNA of the CDR3 is TGTGCCAGCACCCTCGGGCGGGTGAACACTGAAGCTTTCTTT.

This clonotype was counted at least ten times. A much larger clone lies a single base off, so this may be a read error. This rearrangement joins TRBV12-3 or TRBV12-4 to TRBJ1-5; no firm D call. Trimming left V 5 bases short and J 0 bases short, with 5 bases between. The CDR3 runs to 13 residues. For the CDR3, the DNA is TGTGCCAGCAGTGAAAATAGCAATCAGCCCCAGCATTTT. Translated: CASSENSNQPQHF.

At least ten counts were recorded for this clonotype. The V call is TRBV11-1, the J call TRBJ1-1, with D perhaps matching TRBD1 (6 bases). The CDR3 loop spans 13 amino acids. V was shortened by 8 bases and J by 3 bases, with 13 bases between the two germline ends. In germline, CDR1 is SGHAT, CDR2 FQDESV (reference sequence). As DNA, the CDR3 is TGTGCCAGCGCGGTCCAGGGGTACACTGAAGCTTTCTTT. It yields the protein CASAVQGYTEAFF.

The CDR3, as DNA: TGTGCCAGCAGTTTGATAGCGGGAGCAGTGGGGGAGCAGTACTTC. It is translated as CASSLIAGAVGEQYF. The V gene is TRBV12-3 or TRBV12-4, the J gene TRBJ2-7, with 9 nucleotides matching TRBD2. The CDR3 covers 15 residues. V dropped 3 bases and J dropped 7; count of bases not matched to a gene: 10.

In this sample, this clonotype turned up many times. A much larger clone differs by one base, so this may be a read error. V is TRBV6-2 or TRBV6-3 and J is TRBJ1-1, with a weak D call TRBD1 (5 bases). Germline-derived CDR1 and CDR2 are MNHEY and SVGEGT. The CDR3 runs to 15 residues. CDR3: CASGYFLGRGTEAFF. In DNA, the CDR3 is TGTGCCAGCGGTTACTTTTTGGGAAGGGGCACTGAAGCTTTCTTT.

The chain uses TRBV12-3 or TRBV12-4 and TRBJ2-5; TRBD1 matches at 9 bases. Trimming cost V 7 bases and J 5 bases; bases outside gene matches: 14. This CDR3 contains 16 residues. The CDR3: CASKLTGTGRSETQYF. CDR3 coding DNA: TGTGCCAGCAAACTCACCGGGACAGGGAGGTCGGAGACCCAGTACTTC.

This clonotype was counted many times. As DNA, the CDR3 is TGTGCCAGCAAAACTAGCGACGAGACCCAGTACTTC. Its translation: CASKTSDETQYF. The chain recombines TRBV27 with TRBJ2-5; 7 positions agree with TRBD2. The germline V gene encodes CDR1 MNHEY and CDR2 SMNVEV (reference sequence). This CDR3 has 12 amino acids. Trimming removed 7 bases from V and 5 bases from J; junction bases left unmatched: 4.

This clonotype was picked up many times. The V and J genes are TRBV20-1 and TRBJ2-7, with TRBD2 matching over 7 bases. CDR1 is DFQATT, CDR2 SNEGSKA, per germline (reference sequence). The V gene end was trimmed by 3 bases and the J gene end by 3 bases; junction bases not matched to a gene: 5. CDR3 size: 13 residues. The CDR3 coding sequence is TGCAGTGCTAGTGGACTAGGCCGCTACGAGCAGTACTTC. Translation gives CSASGLGRYEQYF.

The chain carries TRBV27 and TRBJ2-7, with TRBD2 as a possible D gene (5 bases). Between the trimmed V and J ends, which lost 5 bases and 2 bases, there was a span of 10 bases. Germline V gene sequence: CDR1 MNHEY, CDR2 SMNVEV (reference sequence). The CDR3 runs to 13 residues. CDR3 DNA sequence: TGTGCCAGCAGTGTTACCGGGACCTACGAGCAGTACTTC. Residues: CASSVTGTYEQYF.

This clonotype occurred many times. This chain uses TRBV6-4 with TRBJ2-2; maybe TRBD1 (5 bases). Trimming took 3 bases from V and 5 from J, leaving 10 bases between them. Germline assignment: CDR1 MRHNA and CDR2 SNTAGT. This CDR3 region has 14 residues. CDR3 nucleotide sequence: TGTGCCAGCAGTGAGTCTGACAGAACCGGGGAGCTGTTTTTT. It is translated as CASSESDRTGELFF.

The sample holds many counts of this clonotype. The V gene is TRBV6-1, the J gene TRBJ2-2; a possible D gene is TRBD2 (6 bases). Germline lookup yields CDR1 MNHNS and CDR2 SASEGT. V was trimmed by 8 bases and J by 3 bases, leaving 10 bases between them. The CDR3 is 13 residues long. As DNA, the CDR3 is TGTGCCAGCCGGTGGGGGGACACCGGGGAGCTGTTTTTT. It is translated as CASRWGDTGELFF.

The CDR3 DNA is TGCGCCAGCAGCCCGACCGCCACAGGGTTCGACGAGCAGTACTTC. Protein: CASSPTATGFDEQYF. The chain carries TRBV4-1 and TRBJ2-7; the D gene is possibly TRBD1 (6 bases). Trimming took 4 bases from V and 5 from J, leaving 18 bases between them. There are 15 residues in the CDR3. CDR1 is MGHRA, CDR2 YSYEKL, per germline.

This clonotype was observed at least ten times. The V gene is TRBV7-8, the J gene TRBJ1-2; D possibly corresponds to TRBD1 (5 bases). Trimming removed 0 bases at V and 4 bases at J, with 12 bases between. CDR3 size: 15 residues. Germline V gives CDR1 SGHVS, CDR2 FQNEAQ. The CDR3 sequence is CASSLAGRGPYGYTF. The CDR3, as DNA: TGTGCCAGCAGCTTAGCAGGGCGGGGCCCCTATGGCTACACCTTC.

This clonotype was seen at least ten times. The CDR3 reads CASNSDRGPYEQYF. Here the CDR3 DNA reads TGTGCCAGCAACTCGGACAGGGGACCCTACGAGCAGTACTTC. The chain joins TRBV6-2 or TRBV6-3 to TRBJ2-7; TRBD1 matches at 9 bases. CDR3 length: 14 amino acids. From germline, CDR1 is MNHEY and CDR2 SVGEGT. The ends lost 7 bases at V and 2 bases at J; junction bases unmatched: 6.

The table lists this clonotype with many counts. The chain employs TRBV6-1 and TRBJ1-2, with D possibly TRBD1 on 6 matching bases. Germline CDR1 and CDR2: MNHNS and SASEGT. The CDR3 is 14 residues long. Trimming pared 1 base from V and 1 base from J, leaving 7 bases between. CDR3 in amino acids: CASSEDRVNYGYTF. CDR3 in DNA: TGTGCCAGCAGTGAAGACAGGGTTAACTATGGCTACACCTTC.

This clonotype has just a few counts. This sequence joins TRBV5-6 and TRBJ2-7, with D possibly being TRBD1 or TRBD2 (5 bases each). The germline V gene has CDR1 SGHDT and CDR2 YYEEEE. Between the trimmed V and J ends, which lost 3 bases and 4 bases, there was a span of 20 bases. The CDR3 has 16 amino acids. The CDR3, as DNA: TGTGCCAGCAGCTATGCATCCGGGACGGTTGTTTACGAGCAGTACTTC. This sequence encodes CASSYASGTVVYEQYF.

This chain uses TRBV20-1 with TRBJ1-6; tentative D call: TRBD1 (5 bases). Germline V lookup: CDR1 DFQATT, CDR2 SNEGSKA (reference sequence). V lost 3 bases to trimming and J lost 6 bases, with 6 bases between them. CDR3 length equals 12 residues. This CDR3 reads CSARTVNSPLHF. Written as DNA, the CDR3 is TGCAGTGCTAGGACAGTTAATTCACCCCTCCACTTT.

This clonotype has ten or more counts. The V and J genes are TRBV12-3 or TRBV12-4 and TRBJ1-3, with D maybe TRBD1 (6 bases). The CDR3 is 15 residues long. Trimming cost V 7 bases and J 4 bases, with 17 bases left between them. DNA of the CDR3: TGTGCCAGCATCCAGGGGTTCTTGGGGGGAAACACCATATATTTT. Translated: CASIQGFLGGNTIYF.